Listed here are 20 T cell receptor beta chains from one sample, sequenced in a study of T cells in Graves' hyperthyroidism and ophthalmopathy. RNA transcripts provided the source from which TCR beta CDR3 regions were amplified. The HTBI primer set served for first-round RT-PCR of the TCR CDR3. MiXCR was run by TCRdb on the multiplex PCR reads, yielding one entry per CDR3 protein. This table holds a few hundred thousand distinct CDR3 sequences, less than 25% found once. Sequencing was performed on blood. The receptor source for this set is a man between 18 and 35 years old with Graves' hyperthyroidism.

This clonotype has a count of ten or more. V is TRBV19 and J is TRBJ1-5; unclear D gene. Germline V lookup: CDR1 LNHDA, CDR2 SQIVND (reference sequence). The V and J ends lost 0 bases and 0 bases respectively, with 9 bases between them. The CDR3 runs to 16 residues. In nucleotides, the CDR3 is TGTGCCAGTAGTATAGAGGCCTACTATAGCAATCAGCCCCAGCATTTT. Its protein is CASSIEAYYSNQPQHF.

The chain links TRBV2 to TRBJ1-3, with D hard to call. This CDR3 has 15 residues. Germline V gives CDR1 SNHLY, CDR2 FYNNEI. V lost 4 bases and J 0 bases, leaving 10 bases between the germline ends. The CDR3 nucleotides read TGTGCCAGCAGTGCGGTCGCCCACTCTGGAAACACCATATATTTT. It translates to CASSAVAHSGNTIYF.

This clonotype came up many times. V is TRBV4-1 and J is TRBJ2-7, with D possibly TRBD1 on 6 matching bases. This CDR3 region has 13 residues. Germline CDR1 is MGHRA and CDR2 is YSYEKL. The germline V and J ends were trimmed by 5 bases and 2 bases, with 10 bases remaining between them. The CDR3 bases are TGCGCCAGCAGCGACAGGTTTCCCTACGAGCAGTACTTC. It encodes CASSDRFPYEQYF.

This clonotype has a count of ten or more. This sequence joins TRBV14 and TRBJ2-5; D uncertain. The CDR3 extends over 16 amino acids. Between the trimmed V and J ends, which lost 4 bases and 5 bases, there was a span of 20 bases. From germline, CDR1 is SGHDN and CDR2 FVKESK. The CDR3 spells CASSRESTPLRETQYF. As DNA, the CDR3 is TGTGCCAGCAGCCGCGAATCGACACCTCTTCGCGAGACCCAGTACTTC.

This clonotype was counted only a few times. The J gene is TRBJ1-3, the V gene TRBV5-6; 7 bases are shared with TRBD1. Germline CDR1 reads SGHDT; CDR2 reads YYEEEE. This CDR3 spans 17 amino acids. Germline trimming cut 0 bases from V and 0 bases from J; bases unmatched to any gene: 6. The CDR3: CASSLVGQASSGNTIYF. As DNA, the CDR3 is TGTGCCAGCAGCTTGGTCGGACAGGCCTCCTCTGGAAACACCATATATTTT.

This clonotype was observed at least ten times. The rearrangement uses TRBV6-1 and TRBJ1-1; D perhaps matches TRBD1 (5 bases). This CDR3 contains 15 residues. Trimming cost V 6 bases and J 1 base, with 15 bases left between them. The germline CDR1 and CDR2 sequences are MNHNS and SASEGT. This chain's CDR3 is CASRDMGLPNTEAFF. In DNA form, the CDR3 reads TGTGCCAGCAGAGATATGGGGCTACCGAACACTGAAGCTTTCTTT.

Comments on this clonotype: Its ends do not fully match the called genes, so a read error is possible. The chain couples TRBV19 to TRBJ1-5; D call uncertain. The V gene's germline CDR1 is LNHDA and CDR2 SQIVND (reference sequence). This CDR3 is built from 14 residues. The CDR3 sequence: CASNSGYSNQPKHF. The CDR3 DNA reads TGTGCCAGTAACTCGGGGTATAGCAATCAGCCCAAGCATTTT. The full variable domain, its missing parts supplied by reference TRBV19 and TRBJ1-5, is DGGITQSPKYLFRKEGQNVTLSCEQNLNHDAMYWYRQDPGQGLRLIYYSQIVNDFQKGDIAEGYSVSREKKESFPLTVTSAQKNPTAFYLCASNSGYSNQPKHFGDGTRLSIL.

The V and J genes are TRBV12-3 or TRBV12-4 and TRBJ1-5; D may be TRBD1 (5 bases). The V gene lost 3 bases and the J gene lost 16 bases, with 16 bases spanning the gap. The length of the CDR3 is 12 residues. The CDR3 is CASSFGYRLTHF. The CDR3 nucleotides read TGTGCCAGCAGTTTCGGGTACAGGTTAACCCATTTT.

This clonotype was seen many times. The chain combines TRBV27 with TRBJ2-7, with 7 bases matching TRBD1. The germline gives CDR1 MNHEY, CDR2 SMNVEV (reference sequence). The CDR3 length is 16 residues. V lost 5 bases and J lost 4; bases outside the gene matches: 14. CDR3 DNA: TGTGCCAGCAGTCCTATACAGGGGTCGTTTGTTTACGAGCAGTACTTC. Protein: CASSPIQGSFVYEQYF.

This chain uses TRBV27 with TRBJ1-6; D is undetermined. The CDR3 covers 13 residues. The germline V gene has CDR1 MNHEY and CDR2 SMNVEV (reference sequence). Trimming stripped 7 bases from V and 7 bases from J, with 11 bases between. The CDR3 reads CASTYGSNSPLHF. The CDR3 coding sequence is TGTGCCAGCACCTACGGTTCAAATTCACCCCTCCACTTT.

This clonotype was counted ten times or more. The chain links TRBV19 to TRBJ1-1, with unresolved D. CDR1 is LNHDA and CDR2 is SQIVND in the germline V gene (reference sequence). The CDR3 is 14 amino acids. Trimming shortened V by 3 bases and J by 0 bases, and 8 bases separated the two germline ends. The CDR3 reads CASSIAAMNTEAFF. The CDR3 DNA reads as TGTGCCAGTAGTATCGCAGCAATGAACACTGAAGCTTTCTTT. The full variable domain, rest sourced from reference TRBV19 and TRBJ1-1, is DGGITQSPKYLFRKEGQNVTLSCEQNLNHDAMYWYRQDPGQGLRLIYYSQIVNDFQKGDIAEGYSVSREKKESFPLTVTSAQKNPTAFYLCASSIAAMNTEAFFGQGTRLTVV.

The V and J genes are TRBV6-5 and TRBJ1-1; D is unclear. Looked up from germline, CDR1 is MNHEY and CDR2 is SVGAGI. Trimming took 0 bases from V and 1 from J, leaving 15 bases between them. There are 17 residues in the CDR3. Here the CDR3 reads CASSYSISWGKNTEAFF. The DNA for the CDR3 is TGTGCCAGCAGTTACTCGATTTCTTGGGGAAAGAACACTGAAGCTTTCTTT.

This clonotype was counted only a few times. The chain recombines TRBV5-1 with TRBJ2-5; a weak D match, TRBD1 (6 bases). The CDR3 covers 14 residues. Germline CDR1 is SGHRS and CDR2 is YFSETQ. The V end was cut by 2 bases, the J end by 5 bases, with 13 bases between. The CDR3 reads CASSLGTQGETQYF. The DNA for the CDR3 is TGCGCCAGCAGCTTAGGGACACAAGGGGAGACCCAGTACTTC.

In DNA form, the CDR3 reads TGTGCCAGCAGCCAGGTCCTTGGGAATTCACCCCTCCACTTT. Translation gives CASSQVLGNSPLHF. The rearrangement joins TRBV3-1 to TRBJ1-6; D uncertain. The CDR3 consists of 14 residues. Trimming cost V 3 bases and J 7 bases, with 10 bases left between them. In germline, CDR1 is LGHDT, CDR2 YNNKEL (reference sequence).

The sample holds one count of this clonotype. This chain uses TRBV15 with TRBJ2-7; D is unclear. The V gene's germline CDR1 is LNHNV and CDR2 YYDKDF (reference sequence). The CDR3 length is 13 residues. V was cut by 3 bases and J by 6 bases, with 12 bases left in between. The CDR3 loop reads CATSRAWTGEQYF. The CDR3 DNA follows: TGTGCCACCAGCAGGGCATGGACGGGCGAGCAGTACTTC. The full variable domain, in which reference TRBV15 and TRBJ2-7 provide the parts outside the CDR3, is DAMVIQNPRYQVTQFGKPVTLSCSQTLNHNVMYWYQQKSSQAPKLLFHYYDKDFNNEADTPDNFQSRRPNTSFCFLDIRSPGLGDTAMYLCATSRAWTGEQYFGPGTRLTVT.

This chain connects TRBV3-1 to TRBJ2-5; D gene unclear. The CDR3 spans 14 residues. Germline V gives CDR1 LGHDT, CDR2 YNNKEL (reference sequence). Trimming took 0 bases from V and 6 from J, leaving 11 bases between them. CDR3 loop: CASSQEFHVQTQYF. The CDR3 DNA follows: TGTGCCAGCAGCCAAGAATTTCACGTCCAGACCCAGTACTTC.

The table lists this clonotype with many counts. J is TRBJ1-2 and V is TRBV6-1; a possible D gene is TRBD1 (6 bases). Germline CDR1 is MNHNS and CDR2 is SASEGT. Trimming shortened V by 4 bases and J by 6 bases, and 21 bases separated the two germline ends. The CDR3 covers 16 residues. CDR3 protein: CASSGLRDNLPHGYTF. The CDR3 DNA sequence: TGTGCCAGCAGTGGCCTTCGGGACAACCTTCCTCATGGCTACACCTTC.

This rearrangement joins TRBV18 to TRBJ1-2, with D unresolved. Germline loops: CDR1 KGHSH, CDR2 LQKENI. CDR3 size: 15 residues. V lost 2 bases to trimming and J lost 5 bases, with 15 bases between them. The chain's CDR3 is CASSPALEGGYGYTF. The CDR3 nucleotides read TGTGCCAGCTCACCAGCTTTGGAAGGCGGGTATGGCTACACCTTC.

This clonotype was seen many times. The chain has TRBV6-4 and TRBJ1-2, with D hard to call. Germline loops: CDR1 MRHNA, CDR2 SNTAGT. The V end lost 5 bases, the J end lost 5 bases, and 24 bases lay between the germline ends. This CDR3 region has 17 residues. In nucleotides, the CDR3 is TGTGCCAGCAGTCCCAGGAGGGTTCCCAACCTGGATTATGGCTACACCTTC. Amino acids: CASSPRRVPNLDYGYTF.

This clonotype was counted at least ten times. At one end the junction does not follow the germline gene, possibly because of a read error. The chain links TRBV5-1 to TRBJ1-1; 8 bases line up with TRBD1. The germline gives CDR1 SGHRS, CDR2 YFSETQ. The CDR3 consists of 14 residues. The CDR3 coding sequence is TGTGCCAGCAGTTCCCAGGGGGCGAACACTGAAGCTTTCTTT. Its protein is CASSSQGANTEAFF.